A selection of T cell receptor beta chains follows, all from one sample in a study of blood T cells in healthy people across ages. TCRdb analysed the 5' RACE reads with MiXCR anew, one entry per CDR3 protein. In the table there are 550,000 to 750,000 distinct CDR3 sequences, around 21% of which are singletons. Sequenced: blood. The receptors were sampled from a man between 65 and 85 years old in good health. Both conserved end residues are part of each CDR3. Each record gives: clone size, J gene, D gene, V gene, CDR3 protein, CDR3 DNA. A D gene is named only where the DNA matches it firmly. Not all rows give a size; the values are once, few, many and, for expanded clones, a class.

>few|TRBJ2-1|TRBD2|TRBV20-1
CSASSGLGEQFF
TGCAGTGCTTCTAGCGGCCTGGGGGAGCAGTTCTTC
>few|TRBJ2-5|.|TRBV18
CASSPRQSEETQYF
TGTGCCAGCTCACCAAGACAGTCGGAAGAGACCCAGTACTTC
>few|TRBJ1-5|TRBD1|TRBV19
CASRPDRVRNQPQHF
TGTGCCAGTAGACCAGACAGGGTCCGCAATCAGCCCCAGCATTTT
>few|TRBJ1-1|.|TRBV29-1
CSISGTTNTEAFF
TGCAGCATTTCCGGGACAACGAACACTGAAGCTTTCTTT
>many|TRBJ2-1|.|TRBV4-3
CASSQARGNEQFF
TGTGCCAGCAGCCAAGCCCGGGGGAATGAGCAGTTCTTC
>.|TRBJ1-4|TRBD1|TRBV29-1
CSVTGQGSGKLFF
TGCAGCGTGACTGGACAGGGGTCGGGGAAACTGTTTTTT
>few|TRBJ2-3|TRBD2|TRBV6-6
CASSSRASGRGTDTQYF
TGTGCCAGCAGTTCCAGGGCTAGCGGGAGGGGCACAGATACGCAGTATTTT
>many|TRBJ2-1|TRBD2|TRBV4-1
CASRRTSGRGTKDEQFF
TGCGCCAGCAGGCGCACTAGCGGGAGGGGGACAAAGGATGAGCAGTTCTTC
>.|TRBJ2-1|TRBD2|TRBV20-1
CSAPVQGLAGGRSYNEQFF
TGCAGTGCTCCCGTCCAGGGACTAGCGGGAGGACGTTCCTACAATGAGCAGTTCTTC
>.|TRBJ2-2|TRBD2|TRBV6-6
CASRFLAGGGELFF
TGTGCCAGCAGATTCTTAGCGGGAGGCGGGGAGCTGTTTTTT
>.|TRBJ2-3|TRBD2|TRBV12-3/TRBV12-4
CASTSGRTDTQYF
TGTGCCAGTACCAGCGGGAGAACAGATACGCAGTATTTT
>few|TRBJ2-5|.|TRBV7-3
CASSLNGGRTQYF
TGTGCCAGCAGCTTAAATGGAGGGAGGACCCAGTACTTC
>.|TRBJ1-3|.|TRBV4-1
CASSQAGAGNTIYF
TGCGCCAGCAGCCAAGCAGGGGCTGGAAACACCATATATTTT
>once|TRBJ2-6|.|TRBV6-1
CASSRRDSGANVLTF
TGTGCCAGCAGTCGCCGGGACTCTGGGGCCAACGTCCTGACTTTC